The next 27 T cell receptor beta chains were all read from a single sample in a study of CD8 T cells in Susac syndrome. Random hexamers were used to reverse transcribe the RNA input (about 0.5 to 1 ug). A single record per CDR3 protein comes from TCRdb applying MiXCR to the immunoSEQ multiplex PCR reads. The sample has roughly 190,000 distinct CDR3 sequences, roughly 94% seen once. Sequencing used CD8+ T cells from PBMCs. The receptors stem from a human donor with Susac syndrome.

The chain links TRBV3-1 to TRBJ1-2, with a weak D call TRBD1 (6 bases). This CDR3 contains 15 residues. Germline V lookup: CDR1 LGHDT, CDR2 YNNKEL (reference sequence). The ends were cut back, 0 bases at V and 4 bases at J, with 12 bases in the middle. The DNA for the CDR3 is TGTGCCAGCAGCCAAGATGACAGGCTCTCCTATGGCTACACCTTC. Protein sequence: CASSQDDRLSYGYTF.

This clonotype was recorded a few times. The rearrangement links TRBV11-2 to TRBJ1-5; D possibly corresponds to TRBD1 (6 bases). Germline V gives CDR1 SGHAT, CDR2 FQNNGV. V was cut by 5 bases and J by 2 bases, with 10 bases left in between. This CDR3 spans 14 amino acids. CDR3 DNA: TGTGCCAGCAGCCTAAGACAGGGCAATCAGCCCCAGCATTTT. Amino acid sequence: CASSLRQGNQPQHF. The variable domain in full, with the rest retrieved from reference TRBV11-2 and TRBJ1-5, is EAGVAQSPRYKIIEKRQSVAFWCNPISGHATLYWYQQILGQGPKLLIQFQNNGVVDDSQLPKDRFSAERLKGVDSTLKIQPAKLEDSAVYLCASSLRQGNQPQHFGDGTRLSIL.

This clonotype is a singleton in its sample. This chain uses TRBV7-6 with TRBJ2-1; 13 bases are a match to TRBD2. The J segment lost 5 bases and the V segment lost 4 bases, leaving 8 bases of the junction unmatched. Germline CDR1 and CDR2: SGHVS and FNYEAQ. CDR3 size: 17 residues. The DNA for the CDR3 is TGTGCCAGCAGCTCACAACTAGCGGGAGGGATAAACAATGAGCAGTTCTTC. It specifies CASSSQLAGGINNEQFF. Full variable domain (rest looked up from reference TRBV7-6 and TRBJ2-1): GAGVSQSPRYKVTKRGQDVALRCDPISGHVSLYWYRQALGQGPEFLTYFNYEAQQDKSGLPNDRFSAERPEGSISTLTIQRTEQRDSAMYRCASSSQLAGGINNEQFFGPGTRLTVL.

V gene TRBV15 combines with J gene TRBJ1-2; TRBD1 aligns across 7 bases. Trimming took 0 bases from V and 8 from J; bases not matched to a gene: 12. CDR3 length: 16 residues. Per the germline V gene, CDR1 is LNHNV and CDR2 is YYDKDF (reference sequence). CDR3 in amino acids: CATSRDDLGTVDGYTF. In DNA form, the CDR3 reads TGTGCCACCAGCAGAGATGATTTAGGGACAGTCGACGGCTACACCTTC.

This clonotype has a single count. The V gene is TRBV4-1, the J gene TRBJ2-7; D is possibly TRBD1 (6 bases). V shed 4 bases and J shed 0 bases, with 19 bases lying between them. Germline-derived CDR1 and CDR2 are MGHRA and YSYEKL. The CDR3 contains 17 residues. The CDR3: CASSPKPGTFTSYEQYF. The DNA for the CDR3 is TGCGCCAGCAGCCCGAAACCCGGGACATTCACCTCCTACGAGCAGTACTTC.

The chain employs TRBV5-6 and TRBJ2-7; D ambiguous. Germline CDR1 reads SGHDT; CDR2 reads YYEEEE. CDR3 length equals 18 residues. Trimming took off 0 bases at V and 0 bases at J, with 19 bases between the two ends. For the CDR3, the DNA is TGTGCCAGCAGCTTGGGACGGTCGGCAGGCCAACACTCCTACGAGCAGTACTTC. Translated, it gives CASSLGRSAGQHSYEQYF.

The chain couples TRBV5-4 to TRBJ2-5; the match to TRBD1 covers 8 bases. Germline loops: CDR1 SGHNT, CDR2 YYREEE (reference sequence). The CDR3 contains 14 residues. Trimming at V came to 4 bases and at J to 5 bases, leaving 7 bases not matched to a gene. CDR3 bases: TGTGCCAGCAGCCTGACAGGGGCCGGGGAGACCCAGTACTTC. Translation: CASSLTGAGETQYF.

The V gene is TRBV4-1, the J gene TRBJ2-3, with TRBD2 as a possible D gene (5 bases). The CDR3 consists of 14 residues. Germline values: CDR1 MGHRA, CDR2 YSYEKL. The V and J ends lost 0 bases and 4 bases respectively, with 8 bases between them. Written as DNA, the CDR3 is TGCGCCAGCAGCCAAGATTCGCGGGCAGATACGCAGTATTTT. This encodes CASSQDSRADTQYF.

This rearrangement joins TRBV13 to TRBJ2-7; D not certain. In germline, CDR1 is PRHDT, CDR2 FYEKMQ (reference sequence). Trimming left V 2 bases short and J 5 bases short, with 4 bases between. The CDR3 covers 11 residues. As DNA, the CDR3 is TGTGCCAGCAGCTTAATCCACGAGCAGTACTTC. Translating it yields CASSLIHEQYF.

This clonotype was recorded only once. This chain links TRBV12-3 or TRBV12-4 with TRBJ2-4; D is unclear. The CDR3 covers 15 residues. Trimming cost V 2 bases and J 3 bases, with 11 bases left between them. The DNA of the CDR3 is TGTGCCAGCAGTTTACGAGAAATCGGCAAAAACATTCAGTACTTC. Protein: CASSLREIGKNIQYF.

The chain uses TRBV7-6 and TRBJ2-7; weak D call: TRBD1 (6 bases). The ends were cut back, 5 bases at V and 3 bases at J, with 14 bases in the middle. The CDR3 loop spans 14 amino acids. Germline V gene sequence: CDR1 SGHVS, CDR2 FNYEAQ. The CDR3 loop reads CASSPRQDNYEQYF. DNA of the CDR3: TGTGCCAGCAGCCCGCGACAGGATAACTACGAGCAGTACTTC.

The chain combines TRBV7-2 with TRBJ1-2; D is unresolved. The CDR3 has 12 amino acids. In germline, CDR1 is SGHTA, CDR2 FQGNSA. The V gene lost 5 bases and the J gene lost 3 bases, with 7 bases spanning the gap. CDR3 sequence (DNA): TGTGCCAGCAGCCGAGGACACTATGGCTACACCTTC. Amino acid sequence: CASSRGHYGYTF.

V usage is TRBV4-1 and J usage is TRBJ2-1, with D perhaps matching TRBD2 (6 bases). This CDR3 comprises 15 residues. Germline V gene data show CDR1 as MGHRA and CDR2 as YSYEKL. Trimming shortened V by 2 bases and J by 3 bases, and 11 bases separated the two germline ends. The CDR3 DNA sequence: TGCGCCAGCAGCCAAATAGCGGACATCTACAATGAGCAGTTCTTC. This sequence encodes CASSQIADIYNEQFF.

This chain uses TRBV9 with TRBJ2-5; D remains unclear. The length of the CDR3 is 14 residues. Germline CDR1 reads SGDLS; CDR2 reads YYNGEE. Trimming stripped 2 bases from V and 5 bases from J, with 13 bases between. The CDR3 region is CASSVTLVEETQYF. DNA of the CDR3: TGTGCCAGCAGCGTTACCCTAGTGGAGGAGACCCAGTACTTC.

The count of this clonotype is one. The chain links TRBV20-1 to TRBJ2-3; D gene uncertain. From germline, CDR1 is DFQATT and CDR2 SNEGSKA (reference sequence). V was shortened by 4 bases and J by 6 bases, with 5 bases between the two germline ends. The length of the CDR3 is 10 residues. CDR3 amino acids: CSAKADTQYF. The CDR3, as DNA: TGCAGTGCTAAGGCCGATACGCAGTATTTT.

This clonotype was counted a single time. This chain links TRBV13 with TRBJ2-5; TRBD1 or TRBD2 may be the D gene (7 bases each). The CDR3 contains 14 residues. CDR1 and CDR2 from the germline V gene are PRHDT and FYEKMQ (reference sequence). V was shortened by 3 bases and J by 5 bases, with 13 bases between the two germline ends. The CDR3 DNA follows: TGTGCCAGCAGCTTCGACAGGGAGGGGGAGACCCAGTACTTC. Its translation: CASSFDREGETQYF. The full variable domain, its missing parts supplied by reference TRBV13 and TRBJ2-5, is AAGVIQSPRHLIKEKRETATLKCYPIPRHDTVYWYQQGPGQDPQFLISFYEKMQSDKGSIPDRFSAQQFSDYHSELNMSSLELGDSALYFCASSFDREGETQYFGPGTRLLVL.

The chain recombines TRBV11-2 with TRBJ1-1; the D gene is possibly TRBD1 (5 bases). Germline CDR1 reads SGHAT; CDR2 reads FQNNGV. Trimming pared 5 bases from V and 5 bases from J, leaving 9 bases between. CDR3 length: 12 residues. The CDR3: CASSLWGTEAFF. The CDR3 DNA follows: TGTGCCAGCAGCCTCTGGGGGACTGAAGCTTTCTTT.

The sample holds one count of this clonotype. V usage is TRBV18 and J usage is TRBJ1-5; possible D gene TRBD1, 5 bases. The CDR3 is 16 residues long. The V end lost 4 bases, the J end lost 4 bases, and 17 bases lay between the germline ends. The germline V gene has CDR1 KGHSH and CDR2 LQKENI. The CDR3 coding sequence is TGTGCCAGCTCACTTGTCAGGACACCTACTAATCAGCCCCAGCATTTT. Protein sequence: CASSLVRTPTNQPQHF.

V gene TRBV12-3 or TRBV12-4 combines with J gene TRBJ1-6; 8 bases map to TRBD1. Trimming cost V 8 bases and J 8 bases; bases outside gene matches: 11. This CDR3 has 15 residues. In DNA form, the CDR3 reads TGTGCCAGCCGGGACAGGCGGGGAGGTGATTCACCCCTCCACTTT. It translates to CASRDRRGGDSPLHF.

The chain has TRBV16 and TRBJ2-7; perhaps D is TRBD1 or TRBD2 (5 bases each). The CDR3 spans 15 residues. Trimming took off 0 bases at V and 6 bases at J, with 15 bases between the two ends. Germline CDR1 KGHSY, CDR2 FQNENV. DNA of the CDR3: TGTGCCAGCAGCCAATCGTGGCTCGCAGGGACCGAGCAGTACTTC. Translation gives CASSQSWLAGTEQYF.

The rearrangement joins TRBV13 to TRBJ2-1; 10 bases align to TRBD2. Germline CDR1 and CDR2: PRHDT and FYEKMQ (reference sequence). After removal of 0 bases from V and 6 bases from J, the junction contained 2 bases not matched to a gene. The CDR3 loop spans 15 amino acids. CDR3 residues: CASSLGASGSNEQFF. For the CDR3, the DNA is TGTGCCAGCAGCTTAGGCGCTAGCGGGAGCAATGAGCAGTTCTTC.

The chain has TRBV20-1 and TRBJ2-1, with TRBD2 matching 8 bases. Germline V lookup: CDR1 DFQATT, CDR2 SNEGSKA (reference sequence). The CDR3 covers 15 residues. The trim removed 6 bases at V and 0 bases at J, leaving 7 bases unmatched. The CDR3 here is CSAWTSQSSYNEQFF. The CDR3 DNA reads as TGCAGTGCCTGGACTAGCCAGAGCTCCTACAATGAGCAGTTCTTC.

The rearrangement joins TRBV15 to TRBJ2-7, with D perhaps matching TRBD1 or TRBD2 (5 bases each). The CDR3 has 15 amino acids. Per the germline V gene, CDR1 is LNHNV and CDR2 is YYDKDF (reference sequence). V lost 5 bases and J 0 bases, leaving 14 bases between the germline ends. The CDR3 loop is CATSRDGGFSYEQYF. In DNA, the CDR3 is TGTGCCACCAGCCGGGACGGAGGATTCTCCTACGAGCAGTACTTC.

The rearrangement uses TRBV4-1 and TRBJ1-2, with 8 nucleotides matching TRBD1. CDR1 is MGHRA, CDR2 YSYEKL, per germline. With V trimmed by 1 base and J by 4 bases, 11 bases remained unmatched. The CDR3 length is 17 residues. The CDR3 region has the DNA TGCGCCAGCAGCCAAGGGAGACAGGGGCGAAGATCCTATGGCTACACCTTC. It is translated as CASSQGRQGRRSYGYTF.

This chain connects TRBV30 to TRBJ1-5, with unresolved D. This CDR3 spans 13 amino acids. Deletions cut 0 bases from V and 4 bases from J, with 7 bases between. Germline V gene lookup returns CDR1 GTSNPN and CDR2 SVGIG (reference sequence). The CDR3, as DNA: TGTGCCTGGAGTGTATTGGGTAATCAGCCCCAGCATTTT. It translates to CAWSVLGNQPQHF.

The CDR3 DNA is TGTGCCAGCAGCCCCTCGAGGATGAGGGCGGACAATGAGCAGTTCTTC. It specifies CASSPSRMRADNEQFF. V usage is TRBV28 and J usage is TRBJ2-1, with D maybe TRBD2 (5 bases). Trimming took off 6 bases at V and 5 bases at J, with 20 bases between the two ends. The CDR3 totals 16 residues. Germline CDR1 reads MDHEN; CDR2 reads SYDVKM.

The CDR3 nucleotides are TGCGCCAGCAGCGGTAGCGGGGGAACACACCAAGAGACCCAGTACTTC. Its translation: CASSGSGGTHQETQYF. The chain links TRBV5-1 to TRBJ2-5; 9 nucleotides agree with TRBD2. J was trimmed by 0 bases and V by 4 bases; bases with no gene match: 7. CDR1 and CDR2 from the germline V gene are SGHRS and YFSETQ. The CDR3 is 16 amino acids. The full variable domain, its missing parts supplied by reference TRBV5-1 and TRBJ2-5, is KAGVTQTPRYLIKTRGQQVTLSCSPISGHRSVSWYQQTPGQGLQFLFEYFSETQRNKGNFPGRFSGRQFSNSRSEMNVSTLELGDSALYLCASSGSGGTHQETQYFGPGTRLLVL.